This is a list of T cell receptor beta chains from one sample in a study of metastatic and nonmetastatic thyroid tumors. TCRdb reassembled clones from the PCR reads with MiXCR. The sample contains about 35,000 clones, roughly a sixth of which appear only once. The sequencing input was blood. These receptors originate from a male donor with papillary thyroid cancer or a benign thyroid nodule (not recorded which). Some clones in this sample may be carry-over from other donors' samples. Both conserved end residues are trimmed from each CDR3. Each record gives: CDR3 protein, J gene, V gene.

cdr3_aa: ASSSSWGDGNQPQH
j_call: TRBJ1-5
v_call: TRBV6-5

cdr3_aa: ASSLALDRGLSGELF
j_call: TRBJ2-2
v_call: TRBV5-4

cdr3_aa: ASSLETSGRQETQY
j_call: TRBJ2-5
v_call: TRBV5-1

cdr3_aa: ASSVGQGIQPQH
j_call: TRBJ1-5
v_call: TRBV2

cdr3_aa: ASSSRGTLAAYTGTQY
j_call: TRBJ2-3
v_call: TRBV6-2/TRBV6-3

cdr3_aa: ASSYFSGRAAYNEQF
j_call: TRBJ2-1
v_call: TRBV6-2/TRBV6-3

cdr3_aa: ASSQAGQETQY
j_call: TRBJ2-5
v_call: TRBV3-1

cdr3_aa: ASSELAGGYNEQF
j_call: TRBJ2-1
v_call: TRBV6-1

cdr3_aa: ASSKDETNTEAF
j_call: TRBJ1-1
v_call: TRBV19

cdr3_aa: AWTREGAGETYEQY
j_call: TRBJ2-7
v_call: TRBV30

cdr3_aa: ASSLPSGNTIY
j_call: TRBJ1-3
v_call: TRBV2

cdr3_aa: ASSLAGEQY
j_call: TRBJ2-7
v_call: TRBV7-6

cdr3_aa: ASSLGLLQGADTEAF
j_call: TRBJ1-1
v_call: TRBV5-6

cdr3_aa: ASSLSRVMTEELF
j_call: TRBJ2-2
v_call: TRBV7-2

cdr3_aa: ASSIDGSTDTQY
j_call: TRBJ2-3
v_call: TRBV5-1

cdr3_aa: ATSKPGLRGYNEQF
j_call: TRBJ2-1
v_call: TRBV24-1

cdr3_aa: ASSLWEDEQF
j_call: TRBJ2-1
v_call: TRBV28

cdr3_aa: ASSLGVTGEQF
j_call: TRBJ2-1
v_call: TRBV7-8

cdr3_aa: ASSPGQKNTGELF
j_call: TRBJ2-2
v_call: TRBV11-2

cdr3_aa: AWRSWVADTDTQY
j_call: TRBJ2-3
v_call: TRBV30

cdr3_aa: ASSIGRISGANVLT
j_call: TRBJ2-6
v_call: TRBV27

cdr3_aa: ASSTGCQPQH
j_call: TRBJ1-5
v_call: TRBV6-7

cdr3_aa: ASTTGDTQY
j_call: TRBJ2-3
v_call: TRBV7-8

cdr3_aa: ASSPRDPYLNTEAF
j_call: TRBJ1-1
v_call: TRBV7-8

cdr3_aa: ASSLLGQGNTDTQY
j_call: TRBJ2-3
v_call: TRBV28

cdr3_aa: ATLPGPYTGELF
j_call: TRBJ2-2
v_call: TRBV6-2/TRBV6-3

cdr3_aa: ASCLGTGMTDTQY
j_call: TRBJ2-3
v_call: TRBV9

cdr3_aa: SARQRRGYT
j_call: TRBJ1-2
v_call: TRBV20-1

cdr3_aa: ASSLSGRAEQF
j_call: TRBJ2-1
v_call: TRBV28

cdr3_aa: ASSELGQGAEQY
j_call: TRBJ2-7
v_call: TRBV6-1

cdr3_aa: ASSLSEISYEQY
j_call: TRBJ2-7
v_call: TRBV27

cdr3_aa: ASSYVRGVPWTEAF
j_call: TRBJ1-1
v_call: TRBV6-2/TRBV6-3

cdr3_aa: ASSEGVYNEQF
j_call: TRBJ2-1
v_call: TRBV2

cdr3_aa: ASSQTGRQPQH
j_call: TRBJ1-5
v_call: TRBV6-1

cdr3_aa: ASSIKDSQETQY
j_call: TRBJ2-5
v_call: TRBV19

cdr3_aa: ASSPRTARTVDEQY
j_call: TRBJ2-7
v_call: TRBV6-1

cdr3_aa: ASSLLAGGEQY
j_call: TRBJ2-7
v_call: TRBV6-2/TRBV6-3

cdr3_aa: ASSLGAVLREQY
j_call: TRBJ2-7
v_call: TRBV5-8

cdr3_aa: ASSPPLGPISTEAF
j_call: TRBJ1-1
v_call: TRBV18

cdr3_aa: SAEIGLNTGELF
j_call: TRBJ2-2
v_call: TRBV29-1

cdr3_aa: ATSFLTVINEKLF
j_call: TRBJ1-4
v_call: TRBV24-1

cdr3_aa: ATSRDVTATGNTIY
j_call: TRBJ1-3
v_call: TRBV15

cdr3_aa: ASRGLASSFYNEQF
j_call: TRBJ2-1
v_call: TRBV10-1

cdr3_aa: ASSLPQGAGELF
j_call: TRBJ2-2
v_call: TRBV28

cdr3_aa: ASSFTGTSTDTQY
j_call: TRBJ2-3
v_call: TRBV5-1